This T cell receptor beta chain was captured by sequencing in a study of beta chain features in type 1 diabetes. Study-wide points: It was not settled here whether HLA type affects TCRB rearrangement.

Per the germline V gene, CDR1 is SGHRS and CDR2 is YFSETQ. This CDR3 comprises 16 residues. With 0 bases removed from V and 7 bases from J, the gap between germline ends came to 19 bases. Expressed TCRB transcripts were sequenced, since all the RNA that had been isolated was reverse transcribed. Method: immunoSEQ multiplex PCR; TCRdb's copy keeps in-frame clones and lacks some. The data show about half a million clones, roughly 11% seen once. This clone was detected a few times. Its antigen is currently unknown. This receptor was obtained from a woman in her late teens or twenties in good health. Input material: naive CD4+ T cells from blood. The V call is TRBV5-1, the J call TRBJ2-5; no reliable D call. In nucleotides, the CDR3 is TGCGCCAGCAGCTTGGATAGCAGGACCAGATTGTGGACCCAGTACTTC. It yields the protein CASSLDSRTRLWTQYF.